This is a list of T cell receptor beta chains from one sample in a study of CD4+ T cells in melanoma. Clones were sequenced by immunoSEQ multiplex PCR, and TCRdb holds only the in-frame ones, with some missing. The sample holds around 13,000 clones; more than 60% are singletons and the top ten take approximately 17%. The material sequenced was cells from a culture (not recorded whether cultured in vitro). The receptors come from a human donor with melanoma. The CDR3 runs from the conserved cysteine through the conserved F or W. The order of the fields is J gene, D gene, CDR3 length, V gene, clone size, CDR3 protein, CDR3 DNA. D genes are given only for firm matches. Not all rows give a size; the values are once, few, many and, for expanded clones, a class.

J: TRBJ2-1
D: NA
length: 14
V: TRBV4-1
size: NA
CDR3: CASSQPRGHNEQFF
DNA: TGCGCCAGCAGCCAACCCCGGGGACACAATGAGCAGTTCTTC

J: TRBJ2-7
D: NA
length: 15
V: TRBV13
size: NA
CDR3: CASSIQGGGPYEQYF
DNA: TGTGCCAGCAGCATCCAGGGTGGGGGTCCCTACGAGCAGTACTTC

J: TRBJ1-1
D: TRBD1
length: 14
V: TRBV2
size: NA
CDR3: CASRGTGGGTEAFF
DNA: TGTGCCAGCAGGGGGACAGGAGGAGGAACTGAAGCTTTCTTT

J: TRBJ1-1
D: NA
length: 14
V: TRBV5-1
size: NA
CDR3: CASSLGGFNTEAFF
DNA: TGCGCCAGCAGCTTGGGCGGGTTCAACACTGAAGCTTTCTTT

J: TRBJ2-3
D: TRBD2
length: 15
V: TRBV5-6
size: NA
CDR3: CASSLSGGAPDTQYF
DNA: TGTGCCAGCAGCCTTTCCGGGGGGGCGCCAGATACGCAGTATTTT

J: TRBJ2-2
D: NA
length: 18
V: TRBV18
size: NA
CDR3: CASSRWANQGPNTGELFF
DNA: TGTGCCAGCTCCCGTTGGGCGAACCAGGGGCCCAACACCGGGGAGCTGTTTTTT

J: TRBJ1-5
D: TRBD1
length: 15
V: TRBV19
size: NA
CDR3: CASSPGQRANQPQHF
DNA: TGTGCCAGTAGTCCGGGACAGAGGGCCAATCAGCCCCAGCATTTT

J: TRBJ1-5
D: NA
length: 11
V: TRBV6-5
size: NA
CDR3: CASEGNQPQHF
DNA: TGTGCCAGCGAGGGGAATCAGCCCCAGCATTTT

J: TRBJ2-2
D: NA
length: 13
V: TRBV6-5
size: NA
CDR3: CASSYREPRELFF
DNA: TGTGCCAGCAGTTACCGAGAACCCCGGGAGCTGTTTTTT

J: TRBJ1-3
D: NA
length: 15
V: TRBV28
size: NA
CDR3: CASRNGRSSGNTIYF
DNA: TGTGCCAGCAGGAACGGGAGGAGCTCTGGAAACACCATATATTTT

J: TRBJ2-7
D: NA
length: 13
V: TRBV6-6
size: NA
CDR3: CASSYQKTYEQYF
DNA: TGTGCCAGCAGTTACCAGAAGACCTACGAGCAGTACTTC

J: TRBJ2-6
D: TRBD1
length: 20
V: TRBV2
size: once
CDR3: CAREKSRPGQGISGANVLTF
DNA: TGTGCCAGGGAAAAGTCGAGACCGGGACAGGGTATCTCTGGGGCCAACGTCCTGACTTTC

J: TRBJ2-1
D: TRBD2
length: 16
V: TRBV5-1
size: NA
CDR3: CASSLASGGAYNEQFF
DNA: TGCGCCAGCAGCTTGGCTAGCGGGGGGGCCTACAATGAGCAGTTCTTC

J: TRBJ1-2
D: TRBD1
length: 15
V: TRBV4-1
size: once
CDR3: CASSLQNRGLYGYTF
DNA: TGCGCCAGCAGCCTCCAAAACAGGGGACTCTATGGCTACACCTTC

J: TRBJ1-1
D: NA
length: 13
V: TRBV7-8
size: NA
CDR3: CASSRGSFGEAFF
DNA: TGTGCCAGCAGCCGAGGGTCGTTCGGGGAAGCTTTCTTT

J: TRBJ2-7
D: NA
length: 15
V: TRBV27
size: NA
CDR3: CASSLGPRGAYEQYF
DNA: TGTGCCAGCAGTTTAGGCCCCCGGGGCGCCTACGAGCAGTACTTC

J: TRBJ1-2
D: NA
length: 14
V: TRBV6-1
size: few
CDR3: CASSESAGYYGYTF
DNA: TGTGCCAGCAGTGAATCGGCAGGCTACTATGGCTACACCTTC